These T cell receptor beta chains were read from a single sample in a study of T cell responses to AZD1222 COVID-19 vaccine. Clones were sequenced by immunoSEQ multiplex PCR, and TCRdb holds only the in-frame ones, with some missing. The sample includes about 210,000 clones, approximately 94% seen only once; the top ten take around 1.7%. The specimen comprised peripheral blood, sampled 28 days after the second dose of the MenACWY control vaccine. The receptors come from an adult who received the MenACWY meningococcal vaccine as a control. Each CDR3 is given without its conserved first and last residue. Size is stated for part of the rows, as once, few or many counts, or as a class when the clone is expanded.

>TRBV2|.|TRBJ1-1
ASSWTDEYTEAF
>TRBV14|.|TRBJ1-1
ASSQVGPLNTEAF
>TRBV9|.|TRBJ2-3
ASTVGSSTDTQY
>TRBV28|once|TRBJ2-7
ASSFGSRREDEQY
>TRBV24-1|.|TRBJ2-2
ATSDWTGNTGELF
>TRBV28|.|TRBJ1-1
ASSWAGEVNTEAF
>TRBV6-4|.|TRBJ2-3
ASSETGGSSDTQY
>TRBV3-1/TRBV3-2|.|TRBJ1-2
ASSQGEIGYT
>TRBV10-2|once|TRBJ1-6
ASSERGQGNSPLH
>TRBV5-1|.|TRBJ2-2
ASSQGERDRRTGELF
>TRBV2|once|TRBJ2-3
ASMLTGLAGEDTQY
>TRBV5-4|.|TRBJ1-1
ASSRTGDTEAF
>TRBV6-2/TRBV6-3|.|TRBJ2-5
ASSYSMGRAYEETQY
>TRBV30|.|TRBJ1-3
AWSVSGNTIY
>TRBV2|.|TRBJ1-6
ASSVGGIQNSPLH
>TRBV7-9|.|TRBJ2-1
ASSPLKAGSSYNEQF
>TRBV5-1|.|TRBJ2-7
ASSPRQGNYEQY
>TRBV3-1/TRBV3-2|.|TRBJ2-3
ASSRGALTDTQY
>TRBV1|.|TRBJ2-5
TSSLIAGGLQETQY
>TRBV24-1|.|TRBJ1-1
ATSDPGDTEAF
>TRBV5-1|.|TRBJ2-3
ASSAGLAGTDTQY
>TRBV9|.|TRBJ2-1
ASSAPSGSLHEQF
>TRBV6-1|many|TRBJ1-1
ASSEAPVGNTEAF
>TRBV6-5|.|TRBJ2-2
ASSYAQPGELF
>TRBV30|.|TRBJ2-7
AWSAGTGEGEQY
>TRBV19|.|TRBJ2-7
ASRPSGTSGYEQY
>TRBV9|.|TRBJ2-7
ARSEGGQGWDYEQY